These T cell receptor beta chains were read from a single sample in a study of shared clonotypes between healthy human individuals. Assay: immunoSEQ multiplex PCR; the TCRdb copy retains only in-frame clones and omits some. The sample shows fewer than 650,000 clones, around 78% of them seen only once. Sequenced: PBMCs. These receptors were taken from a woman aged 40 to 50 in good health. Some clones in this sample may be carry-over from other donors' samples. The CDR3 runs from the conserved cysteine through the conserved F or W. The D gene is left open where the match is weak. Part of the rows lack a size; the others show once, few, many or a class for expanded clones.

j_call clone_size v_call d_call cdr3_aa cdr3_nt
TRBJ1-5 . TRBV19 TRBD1 CASSVEGAYRPQHF TGTGCCAGTAGTGTGGAGGGGGCCTATCGTCCCCAGCATTTT
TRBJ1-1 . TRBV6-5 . CASRPGTRNTEAFF TGTGCCAGCAGGCCCGGTACAAGGAACACTGAAGCCTTCTTT
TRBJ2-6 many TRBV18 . CASSSNVGVGANVLTF TGTGCCAGCTCATCAAATGTAGGGGTCGGGGCCAACGTCCTGACTTTC
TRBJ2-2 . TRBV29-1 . CSVRQSTGELFF TGCAGCGTTCGACAGAGCACCGGGGAGCTGTTTTTT
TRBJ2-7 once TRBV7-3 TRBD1 CASSPGQGVHEQYF TGTGCCAGCAGCCCAGGACAGGGAGTTCACGAGCAGTACTTC
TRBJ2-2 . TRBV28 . CASRGQMNTGELFF TGTGCCAGCAGGGGACAAATGAACACCGGGGAGCTGTTTTTT
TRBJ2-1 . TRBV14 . CASSQGRSNEQFF TGTGCCAGCAGCCAGGGCCGGTCCAATGAGCAGTTCTTC
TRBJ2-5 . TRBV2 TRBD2 CASSELAAQETQYF TGTGCCAGCAGTGAACTAGCGGCGCAAGAGACCCAGTACTTC
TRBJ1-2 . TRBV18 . CASSVGTYGYGYTF TGTGCCAGCTCAGTAGGAACCTACGGTTATGGCTACACCTTC
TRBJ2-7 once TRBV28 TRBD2 CASGTSGDYEQYF TGTGCCAGCGGGACTAGCGGAGATTACGAGCAGTACTTC
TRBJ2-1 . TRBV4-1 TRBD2 CASSQSSLAGGPGSEQFF TGCGCCAGCAGCCAATCCTCCCTAGCGGGAGGGCCGGGGAGTGAGCAGTTCTTC
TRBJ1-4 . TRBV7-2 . CASSLALGRLFF TGTGCCAGCAGCTTAGCCCTAGGCAGACTGTTTTTT
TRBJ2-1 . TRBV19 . CASSGDGHNEQFF TGTGCCAGTAGTGGGGACGGACACAATGAGCAGTTCTTC
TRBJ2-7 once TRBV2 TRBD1 CASATGAHEQYF TGTGCCAGCGCTACAGGGGCCCACGAGCAGTACTTC
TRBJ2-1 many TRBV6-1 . CASSGPTSGTIGTYNEQFF TGTGCCAGCAGTGGCCCTACTTCCGGGACAATCGGCACCTACAATGAGCAGTTCTTC
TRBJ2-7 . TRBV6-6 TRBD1 CASSQALGQGTYEQYF TGTGCCAGCAGCCAGGCCTTGGGACAGGGCACCTACGAGCAGTACTTC
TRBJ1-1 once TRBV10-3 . CATRVLNTEAFF TGTGCCACTCGGGTCCTGAACACTGAAGCTTTCTTT
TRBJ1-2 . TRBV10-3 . CAISERTAYGYTF TGTGCCATCAGTGAGCGGACAGCCTATGGCTACACCTTC
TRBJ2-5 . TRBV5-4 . CASSLNGGRNQETQYF TGTGCCAGCAGCTTGAACGGGGGGCGTAACCAAGAGACCCAGTACTTC
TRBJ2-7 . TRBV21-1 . CASSNRCSSYEQYF TGTGCCAGCAGCAATCGGTGCTCCTCCTACGAGCAGTACTTC
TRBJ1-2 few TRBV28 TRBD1 CASSLKGQGALVYGYTF TGTGCCAGCAGCCTAAAGGGGCAGGGGGCGCTGGTTTATGGCTACACCTTC
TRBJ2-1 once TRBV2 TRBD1 CASRDRGGTIEQFF TGTGCCAGCAGGGACAGGGGCGGGACTATTGAGCAGTTCTTC
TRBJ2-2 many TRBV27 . CASSLWAWGRSDTGELFF TGTGCCAGCAGTTTATGGGCCTGGGGGCGGTCGGACACCGGGGAGCTGTTTTTT
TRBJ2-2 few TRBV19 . CASSILGSGELFF TGTGCCAGTAGTATCTTGGGGTCCGGGGAGCTGTTTTTT
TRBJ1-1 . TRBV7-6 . CASSFSLNTEAFF TGTGCCAGCAGCTTCAGTCTGAACACTGAAGCTTTCTTT
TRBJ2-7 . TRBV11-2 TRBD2 CASSSQWTSGRGQYF TGTGCCAGCAGCAGCCAGTGGACTAGCGGGAGAGGGCAGTACTTC
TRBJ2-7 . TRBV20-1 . CSASDFYEQYF TGCAGTGCTTCGGACTTCTACGAGCAGTACTTC
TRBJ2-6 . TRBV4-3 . CASSQDIGPLSGANVLTF TGCGCCAGCAGCCAAGATATTGGGCCGCTCAGTGGGGCCAACGTCCTGACTTTC
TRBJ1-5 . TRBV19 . CASSPRLGQINQPQHF TGTGCCAGTAGTCCTCGACTTGGACAGATCAATCAGCCCCAGCATTTT
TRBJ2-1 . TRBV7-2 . CASVRVSSYNEQFF TGTGCCAGCGTAAGGGTATCATCCTACAATGAGCAGTTCTTC
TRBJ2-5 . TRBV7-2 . CASSLGEETQYF TGTGCCAGCAGCTTAGGGGAGGAGACCCAGTACTTC
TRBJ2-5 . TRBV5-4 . CASSLAPPETQYF TGTGCCAGCAGCCTTGCCCCTCCCGAGACCCAGTACTTC
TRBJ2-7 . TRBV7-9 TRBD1 CASSPPFRQGRYEQYF TGTGCCAGCAGTCCGCCCTTTAGACAGGGTCGCTACGAGCAGTACTTC
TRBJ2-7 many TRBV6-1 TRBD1 CASSSQTGGLWEQYF TGTGCCAGCAGTTCACAGACAGGGGGTCTGTGGGAGCAGTACTTC
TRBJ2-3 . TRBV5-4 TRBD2 CASSPDSGNRDTQYF TGTGCCAGCAGCCCCGATAGCGGGAACCGGGATACGCAGTATTTT
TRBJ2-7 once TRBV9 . CASSVGQETYEQYF TGTGCCAGCAGCGTAGGGCAGGAAACCTACGAGCAGTACTTC
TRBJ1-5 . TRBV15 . CATSRGQERQPQHF TGTGCCACCAGCAGAGGGCAGGAGCGTCAGCCCCAGCATTTT
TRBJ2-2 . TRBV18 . CASSPASTGELFF TGTGCCAGCTCACCTGCCTCGACCGGGGAGCTGTTTTTT
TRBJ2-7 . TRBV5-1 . CASSFQSGGGYEQYF TGCGCCAGCAGCTTCCAGAGCGGAGGGGGTTACGAGCAGTACTTC
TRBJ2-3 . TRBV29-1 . CSVGGQEGTDTQYF TGCAGCGTTGGAGGCCAGGAGGGCACAGATACGCAGTATTTT
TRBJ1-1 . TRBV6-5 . CASSYSRGVRTEAFF TGTGCCAGCAGTTACTCGAGAGGGGTTCGCACTGAAGCTTTCTTT
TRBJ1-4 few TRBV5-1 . CASSPETATNEKLFF TGCGCCAGCAGCCCCGAGACAGCAACTAATGAAAAACTGTTTTTT